This is a list of T cell receptor beta chains from one sample in a study of early T cells in non-severe SARS-CoV-2 infection. TCRdb recomputed calls from the 5' RACE reads with MiXCR, one row per CDR3 protein. Of around 84,000 distinct CDR3 sequences in the sample, about 9.4% are singletons; the top ten hold approximately 8%. The specimen was whole blood, collected at baseline. These receptor sequences come from an adult who was a healthcare worker with PCR-confirmed SARS-CoV-2 infection or an uninfected control (not recorded which). The CDR3 runs from the conserved cysteine through the conserved F or W. Each record gives: V gene, D gene, clone size, J gene, CDR3 DNA, CDR3 protein. The D gene is left open where the match is weak. Expanded clones get a size class; other rows say once, few or many, or leave the size out.

TRBV5-1	NA	few	TRBJ2-1	TGCGCCAGCAGTCCGGGAGTCAACAATGAGCAGTTCTTC	CASSPGVNNEQFF
TRBV2	TRBD2	NA	TRBJ2-7	TGTGCCAGCAGACGGACTAGTCCCTGGGAAGTGGGCGAGCAGTACTTC	CASRRTSPWEVGEQYF
TRBV7-8	TRBD2	many	TRBJ2-7	TGTGCCAGCAGCTTAGGGAGGAGGGGAGGGCCCTACGAGCAGTACTTC	CASSLGRRGGPYEQYF
TRBV3-1	NA	many	TRBJ1-5	TGTGCCAGCAGCCAGTCAGGGTTTGGAAATCAGCCCCAGCATTTT	CASSQSGFGNQPQHF
TRBV28	NA	few	TRBJ2-7	TGTGCCAGCCTCGGGACGGAAGGGTACGAGCAGTACTTC	CASLGTEGYEQYF
TRBV19	NA	NA	TRBJ1-4	TGTGCCAGTAGTATCTGGGGGGAAGAAAAACTGTTTTTT	CASSIWGEEKLFF
TRBV6-1	NA	NA	TRBJ2-5	TGTGCCAGCAGACAGGAGCTCTTCCAAGAGACCCAGTACTTC	CASRQELFQETQYF
TRBV9	TRBD2	few	TRBJ2-2	TGTGCCAGCAGCACTAGCGGACGAATTAACACCGGGGAGCTGTTTTTT	CASSTSGRINTGELFF
TRBV5-1	TRBD1	few	TRBJ2-7	TGCGCCAGCAGTACTTTGACAGGGAGCCACGAGCAGTACTTC	CASSTLTGSHEQYF
TRBV5-1	TRBD2	NA	TRBJ2-7	TGCGCCAGCTCCGCCGACACTAGCGGTACCTACGAGCAGTACTTC	CASSADTSGTYEQYF
TRBV13	NA	NA	TRBJ2-5	TGTGCCAGCAGCTCTGACAGGTACCAAGAGACCCAGTACTTC	CASSSDRYQETQYF
TRBV7-6	NA	many	TRBJ2-3	TGTGCCAGCAGCTTGAGGGCGGGACGCGGCACAGATACGCAGTATTTT	CASSLRAGRGTDTQYF
TRBV7-3	NA	few	TRBJ2-6	TGTGCCAGCAGCACACAGGCGGGGATGGGGACTGGGGCCAACGTCCTGACTTTC	CASSTQAGMGTGANVLTF
TRBV5-1	NA	NA	TRBJ2-5	TGCGCCAGCAGCTTTGGAGGACCCGGCAGGGAGACCCAGTACTTC	CASSFGGPGRETQYF
TRBV11-2	TRBD1	many	TRBJ2-1	TGTGCCAGCAGCCTACAGGGGAAGGCGTATGAGCAGTTCTTC	CASSLQGKAYEQFF
TRBV7-8	TRBD2	NA	TRBJ2-7	TGTGCCAGCAGCTTAGCGCTAGGGGCGGGAGAGGTCTACGAGCAGTACTTC	CASSLALGAGEVYEQYF
TRBV5-1	TRBD1	few	TRBJ1-4	TGCGCCAGCAGCACGGGACAGGGGGATGAAAAACTGTTTTTT	CASSTGQGDEKLFF
TRBV20-1	TRBD2	NA	TRBJ2-7	TGCAGTGCTAGTGAAGAGCGGGAGCTAACATACGAGCAGTACTTC	CSASEERELTYEQYF
TRBV2	NA	NA	TRBJ1-4	TGTGCCAGCACCTCAAGCCGGGCTGAAAAACTGTTTTTT	CASTSSRAEKLFF
TRBV19	NA	few	TRBJ2-2	TGTGCCAGTAGTACGATAGGGGAGGCCGGGGAGCTGTTTTTT	CASSTIGEAGELFF
TRBV27	NA	NA	TRBJ1-6	TGTGCCAGCAGTTTATCGGCGGGTCGGTCACCCCTCCACTTT	CASSLSAGRSPLHF
TRBV6-1	NA	few	TRBJ2-1	TGTGCCAGCAGCCCTGATAAGGGCTCCTACAATGAGCAGTTCTTC	CASSPDKGSYNEQFF
TRBV7-9	NA	few	TRBJ1-1	TGTGCCAGCAGCCCTAAACCGGGGAAAACGAACACTGAAGCTTTCTTT	CASSPKPGKTNTEAFF
TRBV7-6	NA	few	TRBJ2-4	TGTGCCAGCAGCTTACTCGGCGGGCGGGACATTCAGTACTTC	CASSLLGGRDIQYF
TRBV27	NA	many	TRBJ2-7	TGTGCCAGCAGTTCAGGGGCCTCCTACGAGCAGTACTTC	CASSSGASYEQYF
TRBV18	NA	NA	TRBJ2-7	TGTGCCAGCTCACTAGCGGCCGCCTACGAGCAGTACTTC	CASSLAAAYEQYF
TRBV5-6	NA	many	TRBJ2-3	TGTGCCAGCAGCTTGTGGATGGCAGATACGCAGTATTTT	CASSLWMADTQYF
TRBV5-1	TRBD1	few	TRBJ2-7	TGCGCCAGCAGCCTGACCGGGACAGGGGCCTACGAGCAGTACTTC	CASSLTGTGAYEQYF
TRBV2	NA	NA	TRBJ2-3	TGTGCCAGCAGATCCAGGGTATCCACCACAGATACGCAGTATTTT	CASRSRVSTTDTQYF
TRBV7-9	TRBD1	few	TRBJ1-2	TGTGCCAGCAGCCCCCCGGGGACAGGGTTTGGCTACACCTTC	CASSPPGTGFGYTF
TRBV4-1	NA	few	TRBJ1-6	TGCGCCAGCAGCCAAGATTGGGAATCTAATTCCCCCCTCCACTTT	CASSQDWESNSPLHF
TRBV18	NA	many	TRBJ1-6	TGTGCCAGCTCACCCCAACCTAAACACGGTTCACCCCTCCACTTT	CASSPQPKHGSPLHF
TRBV30	TRBD2	many	TRBJ2-3	TGTGCCAGGCGACTAGCGGGAGTGGCAGATACGCAGTATTTT	CARRLAGVADTQYF
TRBV28	NA	few	TRBJ2-5	TGTGCCAGCAGTTTTGTCGAGAAAGAGACCCAGTACTTC	CASSFVEKETQYF
TRBV19	TRBD2	few	TRBJ2-1	TGTGCCAGTAGTGGCCTAGCGGGAAGGAATGAGCAGTTCTTC	CASSGLAGRNEQFF
TRBV18	NA	NA	TRBJ1-3	TGTGCCAGCTCACAAATACAGGGCTCTGGAAACACCATATATTTT	CASSQIQGSGNTIYF
TRBV5-1	TRBD1	NA	TRBJ1-2	TGCGCCAGCGGACAGGGGTATGGCTACACCTTC	CASGQGYGYTF
TRBV28	NA	few	TRBJ2-1	TGTGCCAGCAGAGGATTCCCCTACAATGAGCAGTTCTTC	CASRGFPYNEQFF
TRBV7-3	TRBD1	many	TRBJ2-1	TGTGCCAGCAGCTCCACAGGGGGCCCGGCTTATGAGCAGTTCTTC	CASSSTGGPAYEQFF
TRBV6-6	TRBD2	NA	TRBJ2-7	TGTGCCAGCAGTTACGGGGGGGTTAGCTCCTACGAGCAGTACTTC	CASSYGGVSSYEQYF
TRBV19	TRBD2	few	TRBJ2-5	TGTGCCAGTCGGCGGGAGTATGGAGAGACCCAGTACTTC	CASRREYGETQYF
TRBV27	NA	few	TRBJ2-2	TGTGCCAGCAGAACCGGGGAGCTGTTTTTT	CASRTGELFF
TRBV28	NA	few	TRBJ2-3	TGTGCCAGCAGTTTACCCAGGGAAAGCACAGATACGCAGTATTTT	CASSLPRESTDTQYF